This T cell receptor (beta chain) was identified in a study of cytomegalovirus exposure and HLA in healthy donors. Study-wide context: Assignment to the Caucasian-associated ancestry cluster applied to approximately 80% of the roughly 420 genotyped donors. The study, taken as a whole, reports: Most TCR beta V segments were productive about 87% or about 30% of the time in an earlier analysis. There were several of the most significant clusters that appeared linked to common viral pathogens in a later analysis. Sequencing likely caused a cluster of highly shared sequence variants.

Trimming took 4 bases from V and 5 from J; bases not matched to a gene: 14. The CDR3 sequence is 16 residues long. Looked up from germline, CDR1 is SGHTS and CDR2 is YDEGEE. Primers for the PCR totalled 60 Vbeta and 13 Jbeta. Some clones are missing from TCRdb's copy, which holds only in-frame ones; the method was immunoSEQ multiplex PCR. The repertoire includes roughly 140,000 clones, 50% to 75% of them detected once, and approximately 7% sits in the top ten. This clone was seen only once. Its antigen remains unknown. The sequence derives from an older woman in good health and CMV-seropositive. The material sequenced was PBMCs. V and J are TRBV5-8 and TRBJ2-7; 8 nucleotides match TRBD2. CDR3 residues: CASSPMWGGRQDEQYF. The CDR3 nucleotides are TGTGCCAGCAGCCCTATGTGGGGCGGGAGGCAGGACGAGCAGTACTTC.